This T cell receptor beta chain was sequenced in a study of OX40 agonist ivuxolimab in advanced cancers. Study in general: The study reported partial responses in three patients: one hepatocellular carcinoma, two cutaneous melanoma. Study-level findings and limits: Expanded clones were, on average, more numerous in CD8+ T cells than in CD4+.

The method was immunoSEQ multiplex PCR; TCRdb's version includes in-frame clones alone and lacks a portion of them. The data show about 67,000 clones, with roughly nine tenths seen just once and 2% to 2.5% held by the top ten. This clone was recorded once. The antigen is not known. Germline V gene sequence: CDR1 SQVTM, CDR2 ANQGSEA. The germline V and J ends were trimmed by 7 bases and 1 base, with 11 bases remaining between them. The CDR3 contains 12 residues. The V gene is TRBV29-1, the J gene TRBJ2-7, with D unclear. Here the sequenced sample was CD4+ or CD8+ T cells sorted from blood, taken in a trial of the OX40 agonist ivuxolimab. This sequence was found in an adult with an advanced solid tumor such as melanoma, head and neck, liver or kidney cancer. As DNA, the CDR3 is TGCAGCGGGTCCGGGCCTTCCTACGAGCAGTACTTC. This sequence encodes CSGSGPSYEQYF.